The source of this T cell receptor beta chain is a study of blood T cell repertoires in COVID-19. Turning to the study itself: COVID-19 samples from acute and convalescent phases originated in the United States, Italy and Spain. PBMCs, B-cell-depleted T cells, or T cells provided the cDNA or gDNA that made up the material.

J gave up 5 bases and V 6 bases, and 8 bases lay outside the gene matches. CDR3 length equals 15 residues. Looked up from germline, CDR1 is MNHEY and CDR2 is SVGAGI. Original handling: Reference gene primer amplification gave nucleated cell count estimates. Assay: immunoSEQ multiplex PCR; the TCRdb copy retains only in-frame clones and omits some. The V and J calls and clone size were taken over from that table, and D and trimming were inferred from the DNA. The sample includes more than 85,000 clones, 81% seen only once; the top ten take around 25%. This chain links TRBV6-5 with TRBJ2-5, with 11 positions matching TRBD2. The origin of this receptor is a man older than 75 with active or convalescent COVID-19. The specimen was peripheral blood. The CDR3 protein is CASRRSGGDWETQYF. The CDR3 bases are TGTGCCAGCAGACGTAGCGGGGGGGATTGGGAGACCCAGTACTTC.